These T cell receptor beta chains were read from a single sample in a study of T cells after yellow fever vaccination. Each CDR3 protein is one row after TCRdb ran MiXCR on the 5' RACE reads. The profile shows about 320,000 distinct CDR3 sequences, 3.5% to 5% of them singletons. Source: PBMCs, taken 15 days after the yellow fever booster vaccination. The receptors stem from a man aged 18 to 29 who received the YFV17D yellow fever vaccine. The CDR3 runs from the conserved cysteine through the conserved F or W. The D gene is left open where the match is weak. Expanded clones are given a class, and other clones once, few, many or no size at all.

abundance: many; v_gene: TRBV5-1; d_gene: TRBD2; j_gene: TRBJ2-1; CDR3aa: CASSGGLAQYNEQFF; CDR3nt: TGCGCCAGCAGCGGGGGACTAGCGCAGTACAATGAGCAGTTCTTC
abundance: .; v_gene: TRBV5-5; d_gene: .; j_gene: TRBJ2-7; CDR3aa: CASSAPTRWEQYF; CDR3nt: TGTGCCAGCAGCGCACCCACTAGATGGGAGCAGTACTTC
abundance: few; v_gene: TRBV4-3; d_gene: .; j_gene: TRBJ1-2; CDR3aa: CASSQARRGMRGYTF; CDR3nt: TGCGCCAGCAGCCAAGCCCGCAGAGGGATGAGAGGCTACACCTTC
abundance: few; v_gene: TRBV6-5; d_gene: .; j_gene: TRBJ1-1; CDR3aa: CASMANPNTEAFF; CDR3nt: TGTGCCAGCATGGCCAACCCGAACACTGAAGCTTTCTTT
abundance: .; v_gene: TRBV4-3; d_gene: TRBD2; j_gene: TRBJ2-3; CDR3aa: CASSQDLWGTSDPGWAQYF; CDR3nt: TGCGCCAGCAGCCAAGATCTATGGGGGACTAGCGACCCCGGATGGGCGCAGTATTTT
abundance: .; v_gene: TRBV27; d_gene: .; j_gene: TRBJ2-2; CDR3aa: CASSLYTGPNTGELFF; CDR3nt: TGTGCCAGCAGTTTATATACAGGGCCTAACACCGGGGAGCTGTTTTTT
abundance: many; v_gene: TRBV20-1; d_gene: .; j_gene: TRBJ2-5; CDR3aa: CSAQDVSIRETQYF; CDR3nt: TGCAGTGCCCAGGACGTGTCAATTCGCGAGACCCAGTACTTC
abundance: many; v_gene: TRBV20-1; d_gene: TRBD2; j_gene: TRBJ2-7; CDR3aa: CSARQAGVVYEQYF; CDR3nt: TGCAGTGCTAGACAAGCGGGGGTGGTCTACGAGCAGTACTTC
abundance: few; v_gene: TRBV27; d_gene: .; j_gene: TRBJ1-1; CDR3aa: CASSPWGKGLTEAFF; CDR3nt: TGTGCCAGCAGTCCTTGGGGCAAAGGGCTCACTGAAGCTTTCTTT
abundance: .; v_gene: TRBV20-1; d_gene: .; j_gene: TRBJ1-1; CDR3aa: CSALTPTAKMAFF; CDR3nt: TGCAGTGCTCTAACCCCCACAGCCAAAATGGCTTTCTTT
abundance: many; v_gene: TRBV10-3; d_gene: TRBD2; j_gene: TRBJ2-5; CDR3aa: CATRPLAGQETQYF; CDR3nt: TGTGCCACCAGACCGCTAGCGGGGCAAGAGACCCAGTACTTC
abundance: many; v_gene: TRBV4-3; d_gene: .; j_gene: TRBJ2-2; CDR3aa: CASSQDGGAVGELFF; CDR3nt: TGCGCCAGCAGCCAAGATGGTGGGGCTGTCGGGGAGCTGTTTTTT
abundance: many; v_gene: TRBV4-1; d_gene: .; j_gene: TRBJ1-6; CDR3aa: CASSWTGLSPLHF; CDR3nt: TGCGCCAGCAGTTGGACGGGACTTTCACCCCTCCACTTT
abundance: .; v_gene: TRBV6-7; d_gene: .; j_gene: TRBJ1-1; CDR3aa: CASIPGSPNTEAFF; CDR3nt: TGTGCCAGCATTCCCGGGAGTCCGAACACTGAAGCTTTCTTT
abundance: few; v_gene: TRBV5-1; d_gene: .; j_gene: TRBJ1-4; CDR3aa: CASSLAAATNEKLFF; CDR3nt: TGCGCCAGCAGCTTGGCGGCTGCAACTAATGAAAAACTGTTTTTT
abundance: many; v_gene: TRBV7-8; d_gene: TRBD1; j_gene: TRBJ2-7; CDR3aa: CASSLGRQGHEQYF; CDR3nt: TGTGCCAGCAGCTTAGGGAGACAGGGCCACGAGCAGTACTTC
abundance: many; v_gene: TRBV29-1; d_gene: TRBD1; j_gene: TRBJ1-1; CDR3aa: CSVARDRGEAFF; CDR3nt: TGCAGCGTTGCCCGGGACAGGGGTGAAGCTTTCTTT
abundance: few; v_gene: TRBV7-7; d_gene: .; j_gene: TRBJ2-7; CDR3aa: CASSQGPGSYEQYF; CDR3nt: TGTGCCAGCAGCCAGGGTCCAGGGTCCTACGAGCAGTACTTC
abundance: many; v_gene: TRBV11-2; d_gene: .; j_gene: TRBJ1-6; CDR3aa: CASSSGGWGSPLHF; CDR3nt: TGTGCCAGCAGCTCGGGGGGATGGGGTTCACCCCTCCACTTT
abundance: many; v_gene: TRBV4-2; d_gene: .; j_gene: TRBJ1-6; CDR3aa: CASTQPSSGSPLHF; CDR3nt: TGTGCCAGCACACAACCCTCTTCGGGTTCACCCCTCCACTTT
abundance: .; v_gene: TRBV7-2; d_gene: TRBD1; j_gene: TRBJ1-4; CDR3aa: CASSAGGHNEKLFF; CDR3nt: TGTGCCAGCAGCGCAGGGGGCCATAATGAAAAACTGTTTTTT
abundance: .; v_gene: TRBV5-1; d_gene: .; j_gene: TRBJ1-6; CDR3aa: CASSLHGSPLHF; CDR3nt: TGCGCCAGCAGCTTACATGGATCACCCCTCCACTTT
abundance: many; v_gene: TRBV11-1; d_gene: .; j_gene: TRBJ1-2; CDR3aa: CASSLAVQPNYGYTF; CDR3nt: TGTGCCAGCAGCTTAGCCGTACAGCCTAACTATGGCTACACCTTC
abundance: .; v_gene: TRBV7-2; d_gene: TRBD1; j_gene: TRBJ1-2; CDR3aa: CASSSPYRQGMGGYTF; CDR3nt: TGTGCCAGCAGCTCCCCCTATCGACAGGGCATGGGTGGCTACACCTTC
abundance: many; v_gene: TRBV12-3/TRBV12-4; d_gene: TRBD2; j_gene: TRBJ2-1; CDR3aa: CASSNNRGGGSYEQFF; CDR3nt: TGTGCCAGCAGTAACAACCGGGGGGGCGGGTCTTATGAGCAGTTCTTC
abundance: .; v_gene: TRBV9; d_gene: TRBD2; j_gene: TRBJ2-1; CDR3aa: CASSVRGGPYNEQFF; CDR3nt: TGTGCCAGCAGCGTACGGGGGGGACCGTACAATGAGCAGTTCTTC
abundance: few; v_gene: TRBV12-3/TRBV12-4; d_gene: TRBD1; j_gene: TRBJ1-1; CDR3aa: CASGGITGAPNTEAFF; CDR3nt: TGTGCCAGCGGAGGGATCACAGGGGCCCCTAACACTGAAGCTTTCTTT
abundance: many; v_gene: TRBV7-9; d_gene: .; j_gene: TRBJ1-1; CDR3aa: CASSAPTSNTEAFF; CDR3nt: TGTGCCAGCAGCGCCCCAACATCGAACACTGAAGCTTTCTTT
abundance: many; v_gene: TRBV7-9; d_gene: TRBD2; j_gene: TRBJ2-1; CDR3aa: CASRQSGLAGGPSYNEQFF; CDR3nt: TGTGCCAGCAGGCAAAGTGGGCTAGCGGGGGGGCCTTCCTACAATGAGCAGTTCTTC
abundance: .; v_gene: TRBV12-3/TRBV12-4; d_gene: .; j_gene: TRBJ2-3; CDR3aa: CASSFEGPGPQYF; CDR3nt: TGTGCCAGCAGTTTCGAGGGCCCCGGTCCGCAGTATTTT
abundance: many; v_gene: TRBV5-1; d_gene: .; j_gene: TRBJ1-6; CDR3aa: CASSLEGIFGSPLHF; CDR3nt: TGCGCCAGCAGCTTGGAGGGTATCTTCGGCTCACCCCTCCACTTT
abundance: few; v_gene: TRBV6-5; d_gene: .; j_gene: TRBJ2-2; CDR3aa: CASSYSDTRNTGELFF; CDR3nt: TGTGCCAGCAGTTACTCCGACACCCGGAACACCGGGGAGCTGTTTTTT
abundance: few; v_gene: TRBV12-3/TRBV12-4; d_gene: TRBD1; j_gene: TRBJ2-2; CDR3aa: CASTSGQGAGGELFF; CDR3nt: TGTGCCAGCACCTCAGGACAGGGGGCAGGCGGGGAGCTGTTTTTT